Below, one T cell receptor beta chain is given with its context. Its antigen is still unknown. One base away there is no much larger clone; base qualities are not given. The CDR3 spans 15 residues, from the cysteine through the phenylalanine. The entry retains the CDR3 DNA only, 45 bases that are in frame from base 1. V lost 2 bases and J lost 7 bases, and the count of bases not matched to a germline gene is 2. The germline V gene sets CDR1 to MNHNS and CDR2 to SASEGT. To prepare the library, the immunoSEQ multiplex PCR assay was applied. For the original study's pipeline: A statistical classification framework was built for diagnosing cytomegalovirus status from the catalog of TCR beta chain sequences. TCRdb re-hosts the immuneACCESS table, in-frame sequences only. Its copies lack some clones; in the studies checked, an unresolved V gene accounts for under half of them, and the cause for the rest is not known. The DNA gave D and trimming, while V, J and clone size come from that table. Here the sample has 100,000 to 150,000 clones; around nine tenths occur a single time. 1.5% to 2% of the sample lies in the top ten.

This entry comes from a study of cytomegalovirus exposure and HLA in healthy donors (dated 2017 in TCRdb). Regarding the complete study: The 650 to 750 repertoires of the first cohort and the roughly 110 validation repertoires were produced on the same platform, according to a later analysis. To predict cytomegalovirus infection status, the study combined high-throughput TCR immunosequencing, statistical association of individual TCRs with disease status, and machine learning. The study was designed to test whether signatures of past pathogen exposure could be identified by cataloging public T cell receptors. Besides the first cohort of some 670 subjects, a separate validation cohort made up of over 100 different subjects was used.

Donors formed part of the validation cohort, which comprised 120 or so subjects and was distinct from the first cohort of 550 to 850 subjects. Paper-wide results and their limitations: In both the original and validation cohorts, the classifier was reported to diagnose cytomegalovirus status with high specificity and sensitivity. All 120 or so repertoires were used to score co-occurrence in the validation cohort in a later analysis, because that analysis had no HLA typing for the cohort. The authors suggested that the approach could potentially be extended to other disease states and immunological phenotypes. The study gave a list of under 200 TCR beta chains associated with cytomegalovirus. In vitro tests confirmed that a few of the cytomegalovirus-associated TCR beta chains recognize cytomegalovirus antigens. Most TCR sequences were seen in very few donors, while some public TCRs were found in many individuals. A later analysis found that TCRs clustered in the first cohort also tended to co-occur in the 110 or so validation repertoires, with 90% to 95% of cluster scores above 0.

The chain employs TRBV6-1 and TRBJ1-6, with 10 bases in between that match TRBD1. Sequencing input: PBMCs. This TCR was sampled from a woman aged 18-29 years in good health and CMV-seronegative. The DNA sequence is TGTGCCAGCAGTGAACTGGACAGGGGGAATTCACCCCTCCACTTT. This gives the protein CASSELDRGNSPLHF.